Shown below are 25 T cell receptor beta chains from a single sample sequenced in a study of identical twins. TCRdb re-called the 5' RACE reads with MiXCR, one entry per CDR3 protein. The sample gives about 530,000 distinct CDR3 sequences, 20% to 25% of which show up once; around 0.5% is in the top ten. The same data also went into a second study, on yellow fever vaccine responses in identical twins.

Input material: CD4+ T cells sorted from blood. Every receptor here comes from a woman under 30 in good health.

The chain has TRBV18 and TRBJ2-1, with D tentatively TRBD1 (6 bases). The V and J ends lost 3 bases and 6 bases respectively, with 18 bases between them. This CDR3 is 16 amino acids long. Germline-derived CDR1 and CDR2 are KGHSH and LQKENI. CDR3 nucleotide sequence: TGTGCCAGCTCACCGGCAGGGGCAGGGTACACCAATGAGCAGTTCTTC. Translation gives CASSPAGAGYTNEQFF.

V is TRBV15 and J is TRBJ2-2; a weak D match, TRBD2 (6 bases). CDR1 and CDR2 from the germline V gene are LNHNV and YYDKDF (reference sequence). The CDR3 covers 15 residues. Trimming removed 4 bases at V and 2 bases at J, with 11 bases between. The CDR3 spells CATSKGTLNTGELFF. The CDR3 DNA reads as TGTGCCACCAGCAAAGGGACTCTTAACACCGGGGAGCTGTTTTTT.

The table lists this clonotype with a few counts. V and J are TRBV4-2 and TRBJ2-3; tentatively, D is TRBD2 (6 bases). The germline V gene has CDR1 LGHNA and CDR2 YNFKEQ. The V end lost 3 bases, the J end lost 0 bases, and 16 bases lay between the germline ends. The CDR3 sequence is 17 residues long. The CDR3 DNA follows: TGTGCCAGCAGCCACGGGGTAGCGGAATATAGCACAGATACGCAGTATTTT. Its protein is CASSHGVAEYSTDTQYF.

V usage is TRBV7-9 and J usage is TRBJ2-7; 9 bases match TRBD1. CDR3 length equals 16 residues. Germline V gives CDR1 SEHNR, CDR2 FQNEAQ (reference sequence). J was trimmed by 6 bases and V by 1 base; bases with no gene match: 10. The CDR3 nucleotides read TGTGCCAGCAGCTTAGATCACAGGGGGCGACCCCTCGAGCAGTACTTC. Encoded protein: CASSLDHRGRPLEQYF.

The chain combines TRBV19 with TRBJ2-7, with D perhaps matching TRBD2 (5 bases). V was shortened by 1 base and J by 4 bases, with 8 bases between the two germline ends. The CDR3 is 13 amino acids. The germline V gene has CDR1 LNHDA and CDR2 SQIVND (reference sequence). CDR3 residues: CASSIGEGYEQYF. The CDR3 coding sequence is TGTGCCAGTAGTATAGGTGAGGGATACGAGCAGTACTTC.

There are a few counts of this clonotype. The gene calls are TRBV5-1 and TRBJ2-1; 7 positions agree with TRBD1. The germline CDR1 and CDR2 sequences are SGHRS and YFSETQ. The CDR3 length is 13 residues. The junction had 7 bases not matched to a gene; V was cut back by 5 bases and J by 8 bases. The CDR3 DNA reads as TGCGCCAGCAGACACCCCGACAGGGATGAGCAGTTCTTC. This translates into CASRHPDRDEQFF.

This clonotype was detected only a few times. The chain couples TRBV20-1 to TRBJ2-5; 8 bases are a match to TRBD2. There are 15 residues in the CDR3. Germline CDR1 is DFQATT and CDR2 is SNEGSKA (reference sequence). V lost 6 bases and J lost 2; bases outside the gene matches: 11. CDR3 nucleotide sequence: TGCAGTGCAAGATGGCTAGCGGGCCTACAAGAGACCCAGTACTTC. Translation: CSARWLAGLQETQYF.

About this clonotype: This may be a read error, as it is one base from a much larger clone. V gene TRBV12-3 or TRBV12-4 combines with J gene TRBJ2-3; D is ambiguous. The V end was cut by 8 bases, the J end by 5 bases, with 8 bases between. This CDR3 is built from 11 residues. CDR3 coding DNA: TGTGCCAGCGTGGGCCTAGATACGCAGTATTTT. Its translation: CASVGLDTQYF.

This rearrangement joins TRBV27 to TRBJ2-2; D is undetermined. This CDR3 region has 14 residues. The germline V and J ends were trimmed by 6 bases and 0 bases, with 8 bases remaining between them. The germline V gene has CDR1 MNHEY and CDR2 SMNVEV (reference sequence). DNA for the CDR3: TGTGCCAGCAGACCGACACCGAACACCGGGGAGCTGTTTTTT. Protein: CASRPTPNTGELFF.

The chain carries TRBV20-1 and TRBJ2-1; D may correspond to TRBD1 or TRBD2 (5 bases each). The V gene lost 3 bases and the J gene lost 1 base, with 10 bases spanning the gap. The CDR3 contains 14 residues. In germline, CDR1 is DFQATT, CDR2 SNEGSKA (reference sequence). The CDR3 nucleotides read TGCAGTGCTAGGGGGGACCATTCCTACAATGAGCAGTTCTTC. Protein sequence: CSARGDHSYNEQFF.

This clonotype appeared a few times. The chain links TRBV20-1 to TRBJ2-3; a weak D match, TRBD2 (5 bases). From germline, CDR1 is DFQATT and CDR2 SNEGSKA (reference sequence). Trimming took 0 bases from V and 10 from J, leaving 20 bases between them. This CDR3 spans 15 amino acids. The DNA of the CDR3 is TGCAGTGCTAGAGATGGAGGCCTACCGGACCAGGCGCAGTATTTT. Protein sequence: CSARDGGLPDQAQYF.

This chain links TRBV7-6 with TRBJ2-2; 13 bases match TRBD2. Unmatched junction bases numbered 9, after V lost 5 bases and J lost 6 bases. The CDR3 totals 17 residues. The germline V gene has CDR1 SGHVS and CDR2 FNYEAQ. CDR3 DNA: TGTGCCAGCAGCCTTGGGACTAGCGGGGTTAGTTCCGGGGAGCTGTTTTTT. Its translation: CASSLGTSGVSSGELFF. Full variable domain (rest looked up from reference TRBV7-6 and TRBJ2-2): GAGVSQSPRYKVTKRGQDVALRCDPISGHVSLYWYRQALGQGPEFLTYFNYEAQQDKSGLPNDRFSAERPEGSISTLTIQRTEQRDSAMYRCASSLGTSGVSSGELFFGEGSRLTVL.

The chain carries TRBV12-3 or TRBV12-4 and TRBJ2-5; 10 nucleotides agree with TRBD1. This CDR3 has 15 amino acids. Losses at the gene ends were 7 bases for V and 5 bases for J; bases not matched to a gene: 10. The CDR3 bases are TGTGCCAGCACGACTTGGACAGGGGGGGCGGAGACCCAGTACTTC. It translates to CASTTWTGGAETQYF.

This chain links TRBV5-6 with TRBJ2-1, with a weak D call TRBD2 (6 bases). Germline-derived CDR1 and CDR2 are SGHDT and YYEEEE. Trimming removed 6 bases at V and 6 bases at J, with 16 bases between. There are 14 residues in the CDR3. CDR3 bases: TGTGCCAGCATCCCGAGGGGACTTTCCAATGAGCAGTTCTTC. Its protein product is CASIPRGLSNEQFF.

At least ten counts were recorded for this clonotype. V usage is TRBV5-1 and J usage is TRBJ2-1; 8 bases match TRBD1. Germline CDR1 and CDR2: SGHRS and YFSETQ. CDR3 length: 14 residues. Trimming removed 4 bases from V and 6 bases from J; junction bases left unmatched: 6. CDR3 sequence: CASSPRDRGNEQFF. CDR3 sequence (DNA): TGCGCCAGCAGCCCACGTGACAGGGGCAATGAGCAGTTCTTC.

The chain employs TRBV7-2 and TRBJ1-1, with 8 positions matching TRBD1. This CDR3 contains 13 residues. Germline CDR1 reads SGHTA; CDR2 reads FQGNSA. The V gene end was trimmed by 5 bases and the J gene end by 4 bases; junction bases not matched to a gene: 3. CDR3 DNA: TGTGCCAGCAGCCAGGGGGCGCCCACTGAAGCTTTCTTT. This codes for CASSQGAPTEAFF. Combining the CDR3 with reference TRBV7-2 and TRBJ1-1 gives the whole variable domain GAGVSQSPSNKVTEKGKDVELRCDPISGHTALYWYRQSLGQGLEFLIYFQGNSAPDKSGLPSDRFSAERTGGSVSTLTIQRTQQEDSAVYLCASSQGAPTEAFFGQGTRLTVV.

This clonotype appeared many times. This sequence joins TRBV12-3 or TRBV12-4 and TRBJ2-2; maybe TRBD2 (5 bases). V dropped 6 bases and J dropped 2 bases, with 10 bases sitting between them. The length of the CDR3 is 14 residues. The CDR3 sequence is CASSRGLNTGELFF. CDR3 nucleotides: TGTGCCAGCAGCCGAGGACTTAACACCGGGGAGCTGTTTTTT.

V gene TRBV5-1 combines with J gene TRBJ2-3, with D tentatively TRBD1 or TRBD2 (5 bases each). V was cut by 7 bases and J by 2 bases, with 11 bases left in between. CDR1 is SGHRS, CDR2 YFSETQ, per germline. The CDR3 sequence is 13 residues long. CDR3 residues: CASWRGTTDTQYF. The CDR3 DNA reads as TGCGCCAGCTGGCGAGGGACCACAGATACGCAGTATTTT.

The rearrangement links TRBV28 to TRBJ2-3; 11 bases are shared with TRBD2. The V segment lost 6 bases and the J segment 7 bases; nucleotides outside the gene matches: 6. Germline loops: CDR1 MDHEN, CDR2 SYDVKM. This CDR3 has 14 residues. CDR3 sequence reads: CASRTSGIQYTQYF. DNA for the CDR3: TGTGCCAGCAGGACTAGCGGGATCCAATATACGCAGTATTTT.

This rearrangement joins TRBV18 to TRBJ2-3, with D perhaps matching TRBD2 (5 bases). CDR3 size: 16 residues. Germline V gene data show CDR1 as KGHSH and CDR2 as LQKENI. V was cut by 2 bases and J by 2 bases, with 14 bases left in between. The chain's CDR3 is CASSPSGGRATDTQYF. Here the CDR3 DNA reads TGTGCCAGCTCACCATCGGGCGGGCGGGCCACAGATACGCAGTATTTT.

This clonotype was picked up a small number of times. This chain connects TRBV28 to TRBJ1-5; 9 nucleotides agree with TRBD1. V lost 3 bases to trimming and J lost 4 bases; unmatched junction nucleotides: 4. This CDR3 has 15 residues. Germline assignment: CDR1 MDHEN and CDR2 SYDVKM. In nucleotides, the CDR3 is TGTGCCAGCAGTTTGGGGACAGGGATGAATCAGCCCCAGCATTTT. Amino acids: CASSLGTGMNQPQHF.

This clonotype was seen more than once but under ten times. The chain has TRBV5-1 and TRBJ2-7; 8 bases map to TRBD1. The V gene's germline CDR1 is SGHRS and CDR2 YFSETQ. The CDR3 loop spans 16 amino acids. After removal of 2 bases from V and 0 bases from J, the junction contained 7 bases not matched to a gene. The CDR3 region is CASSLSRQGRSYEQYF. Written as DNA, the CDR3 is TGCGCCAGCAGCTTAAGCCGACAGGGGCGCTCCTACGAGCAGTACTTC.

This clonotype was seen a few times. The rearrangement joins TRBV20-1 to TRBJ2-7, with D unresolved. Germline CDR1 DFQATT, CDR2 SNEGSKA (reference sequence). There are 14 residues in the CDR3. Trimming stripped 3 bases from V and 0 bases from J, with 12 bases between. DNA for the CDR3: TGCAGTGCTAGGGGTTGGGGAAGCTCCTACGAGCAGTACTTC. Translation gives CSARGWGSSYEQYF.

The CDR3 spells CASSLSQTGWTDLSYNEQFF. The CDR3 DNA is TGTGCCAGCAGTTTATCGCAAACGGGTTGGACCGATCTCTCCTACAATGAGCAGTTCTTC. V usage is TRBV28 and J usage is TRBJ2-1; no clear D. The CDR3 loop spans 20 amino acids. CDR1 MDHEN and CDR2 SYDVKM come from the germline V gene. Trimming stripped 1 base from V and 0 bases from J, with 22 bases between. Based on the CDR3 plus reference TRBV28 and TRBJ2-1, the full variable domain is DVKVTQSSRYLVKRTGEKVFLECVQDMDHENMFWYRQDPGLGLRLIYFSYDVKMKEKGDIPEGYSVSREKKERFSLILESASTNQTSMYLCASSLSQTGWTDLSYNEQFFGPGTRLTVL.

This clonotype was detected a few times. The chain is built from TRBV11-2 and TRBJ2-3; TRBD1 agrees at 9 bases. This CDR3 spans 14 amino acids. The germline V gene has CDR1 SGHAT and CDR2 FQNNGV. V gave up 8 bases and J gave up 4 bases; unmatched junction bases: 7. CDR3 in amino acids: CASGGTGGADTQYF. For the CDR3, the DNA is TGTGCCAGCGGCGGAACAGGGGGCGCAGATACGCAGTATTTT. Supplemented by reference TRBV11-2 and TRBJ2-3, the full variable domain reads EAGVAQSPRYKIIEKRQSVAFWCNPISGHATLYWYQQILGQGPKLLIQFQNNGVVDDSQLPKDRFSAERLKGVDSTLKIQPAKLEDSAVYLCASGGTGGADTQYFGPGTRLTVL.